The clone carrying this T cell receptor (beta chain) has a handful of counts. These data originate in a study of T-cell reconstitution after alpha-beta-depleted transplantation in children. Construction of the TCRbeta library involved unique molecular identifiers. TCRdb itself ran the PCR reads through MiXCR, one entry per CDR3 protein. The table shows about 400,000 distinct CDR3 sequences, with 20% occurring only once. Trimming removed 1 base at V and 3 bases at J, with 9 bases between. The CDR3 extends over 13 amino acids. Germline lookup yields CDR1 SQVTM and CDR2 ANQGSEA. The rearrangement links TRBV29-1 to TRBJ1-2; D is unclear. The sequencing here drew on PBMCs from the stem cell graft donor, taken from the stem cell graft. This TCR was sampled from a human donor who donated a stem cell graft to a child with acute myeloid leukemia. The CDR3 DNA sequence: TGCAGCGTTGAAGTTACAGATGACTATGGCTACACCTTC. It codes for CSVEVTDDYGYTF.